Below are 8 T cell receptor beta chains sequenced from a single sample in a study of radiation and T cells in renal cell carcinoma. The time point denotes: blood 2 weeks post-SBRT. Treatment in this sample: 15 Gy SBRT to primary tumor, nephrectomy 4 weeks later. The method was immunoSEQ multiplex PCR; TCRdb's version includes in-frame clones alone and lacks a portion of them. The table lists 150,000 or so clones, about 91% of them singletons. This specimen consisted of blood, obtained from a patient whose treatment included radiotherapy and nephrectomy. The origin of the receptors is a woman in her forties or fifties with renal cell carcinoma.

The CDR3 DNA reads TGTGCCAGCAGTTCTACAGGGATAGGCAATCAGCCCCAGCATTTT. Translated: CASSSTGIGNQPQHF. This rearrangement joins TRBV6-5 to TRBJ1-5; possible D gene TRBD1, 6 bases. Germline V gene lookup returns CDR1 MNHEY and CDR2 SVGAGI. The CDR3 has 15 residues. Trimming removed 4 bases at V and 2 bases at J, with 12 bases between.

The chain combines TRBV5-1 with TRBJ2-1; 16 bases agree with TRBD2. The CDR3 totals 21 residues. Germline values: CDR1 SGHRS, CDR2 YFSETQ. Trimming cost V 5 bases and J 4 bases; bases outside gene matches: 18. The DNA for the CDR3 is TGCGCCAGCAGTACCAGAGCCGGGACTAGCGGGGGGGCCGTCGGTTACAATGAGCAGTTCTTC. Protein sequence: CASSTRAGTSGGAVGYNEQFF.

The rearrangement uses TRBV6-5 and TRBJ1-4; 10 bases are shared with TRBD1. The CDR3 consists of 15 residues. Per the germline V gene, CDR1 is MNHEY and CDR2 is SVGAGI. V gave up 6 bases and J gave up 6 bases; unmatched junction bases: 7. CDR3 bases: TGTGCCAGCAGGGGGTCTGACAGGGGGCATGAAAAACTGTTTTTT. It codes for CASRGSDRGHEKLFF.

As DNA, the CDR3 is TGTGCCAGCAGGGAGACCGGGACACCTTATGAAAAACTGTTTTTT. It yields the protein CASRETGTPYEKLFF. V gene TRBV2 combines with J gene TRBJ1-4, with a tentative D call TRBD1 (6 bases). In germline, CDR1 is SNHLY, CDR2 FYNNEI. The V end lost 6 bases, the J end lost 6 bases, and 17 bases lay between the germline ends. The CDR3 has 15 residues.

The chain recombines TRBV9 with TRBJ2-7; possibly TRBD2 for D (6 bases). Looked up from germline, CDR1 is SGDLS and CDR2 is YYNGEE. The CDR3 extends over 13 amino acids. The V and J ends lost 0 bases and 4 bases respectively, with 8 bases between them. CDR3 in amino acids: CASSVEEGYEQYF. DNA of the CDR3: TGTGCCAGCAGCGTAGAGGAGGGTTACGAGCAGTACTTC.

In its sample, this clone was seen once. The chain joins TRBV19 to TRBJ1-4, with 8 positions matching TRBD1. Germline V gives CDR1 LNHDA, CDR2 SQIVND (reference sequence). The CDR3 totals 15 residues. V lost 3 bases and J lost 7; bases outside the gene matches: 7. CDR3 nucleotides: TGTGCCAGTAGTATGGCCAGGGGGCGCGGTGAAAAACTGTTTTTT. It translates to CASSMARGRGEKLFF.

This clone was observed once. Written as DNA, the CDR3 is TGTGCCAGCAGCTTAGGCGGGGGCGCTGAAGCTTTCTTT. Translated: CASSLGGGAEAFF. The V call is TRBV7-6, the J call TRBJ1-1; D may be TRBD1 (6 bases). This CDR3 spans 13 amino acids. CDR1 is SGHVS and CDR2 is FNYEAQ in the germline V gene. V was trimmed by 1 base and J by 6 bases, leaving 9 bases between them.

J is TRBJ2-3 and V is TRBV18, with TRBD1 as a possible D gene (6 bases). The germline gives CDR1 KGHSH, CDR2 LQKENI. V was trimmed by 3 bases and J by 2 bases, leaving 12 bases between them. The CDR3 covers 15 residues. The CDR3 coding sequence is TGTGCCAGCTCACCCGAGGACAGAAACACAGATACGCAGTATTTT. Residues: CASSPEDRNTDTQYF.